A single sample gave rise to the 14 T cell receptor beta chains below, sequenced in a study of cytomegalovirus exposure and HLA in healthy donors. The PCR was carried out with 60 Vbeta primers and 13 Jbeta primers. Sequenced by immunoSEQ multiplex PCR; TCRdb stores in-frame clones only, minus some. Of 90,000 to 140,000 clones listed, 83% are singletons. The sample comprised PBMCs. The receptors shown here come from a man aged 18 to 30 in good health and CMV-seronegative.

This clone was observed a single time. V usage is TRBV11-2 and J usage is TRBJ1-5; D remains ambiguous. The germline V gene has CDR1 SGHAT and CDR2 FQNNGV. This CDR3 has 13 residues. Trimming stripped 5 bases from V and 1 base from J, with 6 bases between. CDR3 sequence: CASSLGSNQPQHF. The CDR3 coding sequence is TGTGCCAGCAGCCTGGGCAGCAATCAGCCCCAGCATTTT.

In nucleotides, the CDR3 is TGTGCCTGGGACAGGGGACAAGGCAATCAGCCCCAGCATTTT. Encoded protein: CAWDRGQGNQPQHF. V gene TRBV30 combines with J gene TRBJ1-5; TRBD1 matches 8 bases. The CDR3 is 14 amino acids. After removal of 5 bases from V and 2 bases from J, the junction contained 5 bases not matched to a gene. Germline loops: CDR1 GTSNPN, CDR2 SVGIG (reference sequence).

The chain couples TRBV28 to TRBJ1-1; possible D gene TRBD1, 5 bases. The CDR3 is made up of 14 amino acids. Trimming took 4 bases from V and 0 from J, leaving 9 bases between them. Germline-derived CDR1 and CDR2 are MDHEN and SYDVKM. The CDR3 sequence: CASSWGRVNTEAFF. The CDR3 region has the DNA TGTGCCAGCAGTTGGGGGAGGGTGAACACTGAAGCTTTCTTT.

V and J are TRBV7-9 and TRBJ2-5; D is perhaps TRBD2 (7 bases). Trimming pared 5 bases from V and 7 bases from J, leaving 23 bases between. CDR3 size: 16 residues. Germline V gives CDR1 SEHNR, CDR2 FQNEAQ (reference sequence). The CDR3 nucleotides are TGTGCCAGCAGCCGCTCAGTATCTAGCGGAGGGGGGACCCAGTACTTC. Protein: CASSRSVSSGGGTQYF. The full variable domain, completed using reference TRBV7-9 and TRBJ2-5, is DTGVSQNPRHKITKRGQNVTFRCDPISEHNRLYWYRQTLGQGPEFLTYFQNEAQLEKSRLLSDRFSAERPKGSFSTLEIQRTEQGDSAMYLCASSRSVSSGGGTQYFGPGTRLLVL.

The rearrangement links TRBV5-1 to TRBJ2-3, with 7 bases identical to TRBD1. This CDR3 spans 13 amino acids. V was clipped by 3 bases and J by 8 bases; unmatched bases: 6. Germline V lookup: CDR1 SGHRS, CDR2 YFSETQ. The CDR3 spells CASSWDSLSTQYF. CDR3 nucleotides: TGCGCCAGCAGCTGGGACAGCCTGTCTACGCAGTATTTT.

V and J are TRBV5-1 and TRBJ2-4, with D possibly being TRBD1 (6 bases). The CDR3 extends over 15 amino acids. The ends were cut back, 5 bases at V and 6 bases at J, with 18 bases in the middle. Looked up from germline, CDR1 is SGHRS and CDR2 is YFSETQ. CDR3 DNA: TGCGCCAGCAGAACAATAGGGGGTCCCGGAAACATTCAGTACTTC. Translation gives CASRTIGGPGNIQYF.

The chain joins TRBV6-6 to TRBJ1-5; D is undetermined. The CDR3 covers 12 residues. CDR1 and CDR2 from the germline V gene are MNHNY and SVGAGI (reference sequence). Trimming cost V 6 bases and J 4 bases, with 7 bases left between them. CDR3 loop: CASSRGNQPQHF. Here the CDR3 DNA reads TGTGCCAGCAGCCGGGGTAATCAGCCCCAGCATTTT.

The chain combines TRBV27 with TRBJ2-1; D gene ambiguous. Trimming stripped 6 bases from V and 0 bases from J, with 6 bases between. CDR3 length: 13 amino acids. Germline V gene sequence: CDR1 MNHEY, CDR2 SMNVEV (reference sequence). The CDR3 coding sequence is TGTGCCAGCAGGGGCAGCTCCTACAATGAGCAGTTCTTC. Its translation is CASRGSSYNEQFF.

This clone was seen a single time. This chain uses TRBV5-5 with TRBJ2-1, with 11 bases matching TRBD2. The CDR3 loop spans 17 amino acids. CDR1 SGHKS and CDR2 YYEKEE come from the germline V gene (reference sequence). The junction had 5 bases not matched to a gene; V was cut back by 1 base and J by 2 bases. CDR3 in DNA: TGTGCCAGCAGCTTGTTACTAGCGGGAGCAACCTACAATGAGCAGTTCTTC. Protein product: CASSLLLAGATYNEQFF.

Of note for this clone: At one end the junction does not follow the germline gene, possibly because of a read error. Other DNA sequences in the sample encode the same CDR3. The CDR3 bases are TGCGCCAGCAGCTTGCCGGGAAGCTCCTATAATGAGCAGTTCTTC. Translated: CASSLPGSSYNEQFF. V is TRBV5-1 and J is TRBJ2-1, with D tentatively TRBD2 (5 bases). The CDR3 contains 15 residues. Germline lookup yields CDR1 SGHRS and CDR2 YFSETQ.

The chain couples TRBV10-3 to TRBJ2-7; 7 nucleotides line up with TRBD2. The CDR3 loop spans 15 amino acids. The ends lost 1 base at V and 4 bases at J; junction bases unmatched: 7. Germline V gene data show CDR1 as ENHRY and CDR2 as SYGVKD. The CDR3 DNA follows: TGTGCCATCAGTGAGTTAATAGCGGGCATGTACGAGCAGTACTTC. The encoded protein is CAISELIAGMYEQYF.

In the case of this clone: One end of the junction varies from germline; a read error may be responsible. V gene TRBV5-6 combines with J gene TRBJ2-7; 10 positions match TRBD2. Germline CDR1 reads SGHDT; CDR2 reads YYEEEE. The CDR3 totals 17 residues. The CDR3 here is CASSVPGLAKPSDEQYF. DNA of the CDR3: TGTGCCAGCAGCGTACCGGGACTAGCGAAACCCTCCGACGAGCAGTACTTC.

The V gene is TRBV28, the J gene TRBJ1-3, with TRBD1 as a possible D gene (6 bases). Trimming left V 6 bases short and J 4 bases short, with 22 bases between. Germline V lookup: CDR1 MDHEN, CDR2 SYDVKM. CDR3 length: 17 residues. CDR3 protein: CASRPTGIGILGNTIYF. The CDR3 bases are TGTGCCAGCAGACCCACAGGGATAGGGATTTTGGGAAACACCATATATTTT.

This chain links TRBV19 with TRBJ2-5; no firm D call. The CDR3 is 12 amino acids. Per germline, CDR1 LNHDA and CDR2 SQIVND (reference sequence). Trimming took off 3 bases at V and 3 bases at J, with 5 bases between the two ends. The CDR3 loop is CASSIREETQYF. CDR3 nucleotide sequence: TGTGCCAGTAGTATCCGTGAAGAGACCCAGTACTTC. Supplemented by reference TRBV19 and TRBJ2-5, the full variable domain reads DGGITQSPKYLFRKEGQNVTLSCEQNLNHDAMYWYRQDPGQGLRLIYYSQIVNDFQKGDIAEGYSVSREKKESFPLTVTSAQKNPTAFYLCASSIREETQYFGPGTRLLVL.